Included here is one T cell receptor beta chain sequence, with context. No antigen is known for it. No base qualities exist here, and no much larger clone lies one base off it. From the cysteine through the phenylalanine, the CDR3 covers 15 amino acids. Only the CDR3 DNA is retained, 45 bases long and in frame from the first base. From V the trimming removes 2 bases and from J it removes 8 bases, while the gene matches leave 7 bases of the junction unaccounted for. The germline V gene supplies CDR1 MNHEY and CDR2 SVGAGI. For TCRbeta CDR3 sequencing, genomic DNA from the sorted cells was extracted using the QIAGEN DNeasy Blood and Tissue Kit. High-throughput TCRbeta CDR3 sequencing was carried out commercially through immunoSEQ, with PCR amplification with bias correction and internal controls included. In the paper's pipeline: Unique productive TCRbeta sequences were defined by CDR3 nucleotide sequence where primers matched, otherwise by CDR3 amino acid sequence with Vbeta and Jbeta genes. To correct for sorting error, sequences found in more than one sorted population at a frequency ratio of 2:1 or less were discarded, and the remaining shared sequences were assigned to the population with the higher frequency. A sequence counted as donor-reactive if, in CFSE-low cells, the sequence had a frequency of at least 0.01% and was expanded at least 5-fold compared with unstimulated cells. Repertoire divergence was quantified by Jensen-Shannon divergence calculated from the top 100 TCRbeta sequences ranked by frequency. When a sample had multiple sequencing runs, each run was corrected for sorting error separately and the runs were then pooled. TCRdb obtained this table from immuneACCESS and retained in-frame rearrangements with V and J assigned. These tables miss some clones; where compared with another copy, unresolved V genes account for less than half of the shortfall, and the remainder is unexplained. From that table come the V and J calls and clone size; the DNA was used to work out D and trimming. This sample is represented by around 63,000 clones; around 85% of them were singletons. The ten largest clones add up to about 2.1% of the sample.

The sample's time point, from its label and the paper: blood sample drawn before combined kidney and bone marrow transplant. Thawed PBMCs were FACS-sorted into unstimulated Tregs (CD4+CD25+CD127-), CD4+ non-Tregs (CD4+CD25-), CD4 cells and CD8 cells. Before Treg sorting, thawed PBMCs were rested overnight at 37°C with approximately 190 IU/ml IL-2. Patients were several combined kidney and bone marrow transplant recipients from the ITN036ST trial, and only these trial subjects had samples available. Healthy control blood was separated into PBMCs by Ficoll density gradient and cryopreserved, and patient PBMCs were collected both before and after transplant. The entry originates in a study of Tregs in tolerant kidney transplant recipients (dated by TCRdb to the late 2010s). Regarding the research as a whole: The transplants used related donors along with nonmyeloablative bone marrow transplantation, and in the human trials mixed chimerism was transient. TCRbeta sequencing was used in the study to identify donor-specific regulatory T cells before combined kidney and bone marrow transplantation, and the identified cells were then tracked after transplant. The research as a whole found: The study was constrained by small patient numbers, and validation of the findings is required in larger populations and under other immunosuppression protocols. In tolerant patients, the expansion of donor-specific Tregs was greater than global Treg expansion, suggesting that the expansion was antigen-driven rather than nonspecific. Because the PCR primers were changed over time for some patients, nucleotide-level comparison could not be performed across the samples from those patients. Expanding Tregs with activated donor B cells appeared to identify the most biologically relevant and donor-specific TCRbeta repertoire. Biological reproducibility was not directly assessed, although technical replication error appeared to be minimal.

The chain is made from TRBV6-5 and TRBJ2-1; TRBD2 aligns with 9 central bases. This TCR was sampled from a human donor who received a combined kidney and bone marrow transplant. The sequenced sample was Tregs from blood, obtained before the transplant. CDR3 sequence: CASSYMGLAADEQFF. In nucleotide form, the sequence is TGTGCCAGCAGTTACATGGGACTAGCAGCCGATGAGCAGTTCTTC.